Listed here are 30 T cell receptor beta chains from one sample, sequenced in a study of identical twins listed by TCRdb under 2016. Library generation was performed with 5' RACE. The instrument given in TCRdb is Illumina HiSeq 2000. TCRdb applied fastp at Q25 and MiXCR to the public reads, then kept only in-frame beta chains. One record per CDR3 amino acid sequence lists the most common genes and DNA. The sample table records about 480,000 distinct CDR3 sequences; approximately 14% of these occur just once. The top ten clonotypes cover 0.4% to 0.55% of the sample. These data are also associated with another study on yellow fever vaccine responses in identical twins.

The material sequenced was CD4+ T cells sorted from blood. These TCRs come from a woman in her late teens or twenties in good health.

This clonotype was seen more than once but under ten times. J is TRBJ2-7 and V is TRBV5-4; D unresolved. The CDR3 loop spans 13 amino acids. Germline values: CDR1 SGHNT, CDR2 YYREEE (reference sequence). The V end lost 4 bases, the J end lost 3 bases, and 11 bases lay between the germline ends. The CDR3 region has the DNA TGTGCCAGCAGCGAGGTGGACGGCTACGAGCAGTACTTC. Protein: CASSEVDGYEQYF.

This clonotype was found many times. The V call is TRBV29-1, the J call TRBJ1-1; 7 bases are a match to TRBD1. This CDR3 has 12 residues. Germline V CDR1 and CDR2: SQVTM, ANQGSEA. The J segment lost 1 base and the V segment lost 7 bases, leaving 3 bases of the junction unmatched. The CDR3 is CSAQGSNTEAFF. The DNA for the CDR3 is TGCAGCGCACAGGGGTCGAACACTGAAGCTTTCTTT.

This clonotype was seen a handful of times. The chain is built from TRBV10-3 and TRBJ2-2; 11 bases match TRBD2. Germline V gene data show CDR1 as ENHRY and CDR2 as SYGVKD. The CDR3 sequence is 16 residues long. V was clipped by 6 bases and J by 5 bases; unmatched bases: 8. CDR3 in amino acids: CAIRTSGVLDTGELFF. For the CDR3, the DNA is TGTGCCATCAGGACTAGCGGGGTTTTGGATACCGGGGAGCTGTTTTTT.

The chain carries TRBV11-3 and TRBJ2-1; 7 bases are shared with TRBD2. Germline V lookup: CDR1 SGHNT, CDR2 YENEEA. The CDR3 extends over 17 amino acids. The V and J ends lost 1 base and 4 bases, in that order; junction bases with no gene match: 10. The CDR3 spells CASSLVSSAGPYNEQFF. The DNA of the CDR3 is TGTGCCAGCAGCTTAGTTTCTTCAGCGGGACCATACAATGAGCAGTTCTTC.

This clonotype was picked up many times. This chain connects TRBV3-1 to TRBJ2-7; D may correspond to TRBD1 or TRBD2 (5 bases each). There are 14 residues in the CDR3. Deletions cut 4 bases from V and 0 bases from J, with 10 bases between. Germline V gives CDR1 LGHDT, CDR2 YNNKEL (reference sequence). CDR3 nucleotides: TGTGCCAGCAGCCGCCGGGACCGCTCCTACGAGCAGTACTTC. It codes for CASSRRDRSYEQYF.

The J gene is TRBJ1-4, the V gene TRBV6-5; D remains unclear. Germline CDR1 reads MNHEY; CDR2 reads SVGAGI. The V end lost 4 bases, the J end lost 8 bases, and 14 bases lay between the germline ends. CDR3 length: 14 residues. CDR3 region: CASSSRGLGEKLFF. Here the CDR3 DNA reads TGTGCCAGCAGTTCCCGCGGATTGGGAGAAAAACTGTTTTTT.

This clonotype was seen a few times. CDR3 residues: CASSYGPAGEETQYF. In DNA form, the CDR3 reads TGTGCCAGCAGTTACGGCCCAGCGGGGGAAGAGACCCAGTACTTC. The genes are TRBV6-5 and TRBJ2-5, with 8 bases fitting TRBD2. The CDR3 covers 15 residues. V gave up 2 bases and J gave up 3 bases; unmatched junction bases: 5. The V gene's germline CDR1 is MNHEY and CDR2 SVGAGI.

This clonotype was counted between two and nine times. Here the CDR3 reads CASSSGQGGPDTQYF. For the CDR3, the DNA is TGTGCCAGCAGCTCAGGACAGGGTGGCCCAGATACGCAGTATTTT. The rearrangement links TRBV11-2 to TRBJ2-3; 8 nucleotides match TRBD1. With 4 bases clipped from V and 4 bases from J, the junction kept 7 bases outside the gene matches. Germline assignment: CDR1 SGHAT and CDR2 FQNNGV. The CDR3 contains 15 residues.

This chain uses TRBV7-2 with TRBJ2-6; the D is unclear. V lost 6 bases to trimming and J lost 0 bases, with 9 bases between them. Germline CDR1 and CDR2: SGHTA and FQGNSA. This CDR3 has 15 amino acids. This CDR3 is CASSRVSSGANVLTF. The CDR3 DNA reads as TGTGCCAGCAGTCGGGTCAGCTCTGGGGCCAACGTCCTGACTTTC.

This clonotype was seen ten or more times. The V gene is TRBV15, the J gene TRBJ2-3; 7 bases line up with TRBD1. CDR1 and CDR2 from the germline V gene are LNHNV and YYDKDF (reference sequence). J gave up 4 bases and V 3 bases, and 4 bases lay outside the gene matches. This CDR3 is built from 14 residues. The CDR3 DNA is TGTGCCACCAGCAGGTCGACAGGGTCAGATACGCAGTATTTT. Translated, it gives CATSRSTGSDTQYF.

The sample holds a few counts of this clonotype. This sequence joins TRBV19 and TRBJ2-1; 7 bases line up with TRBD1. Germline V gene sequence: CDR1 LNHDA, CDR2 SQIVND (reference sequence). V was clipped by 9 bases and J by 1 base; unmatched bases: 6. The CDR3 covers 14 residues. For the CDR3, the DNA is TGTGCCAGCACGCGACAGGGTTCCTACAATGAGCAGTTCTTC. This translates into CASTRQGSYNEQFF.

The chain links TRBV10-3 to TRBJ1-1; D gene unclear. Germline lookup yields CDR1 ENHRY and CDR2 SYGVKD. Trimming pared 6 bases from V and 4 bases from J, leaving 18 bases between. This CDR3 has 15 residues. CDR3 sequence (DNA): TGTGCCATCAGCACAACCGGGAACCCCGGCACTGAAGCTTTCTTT. Translating gives CAISTTGNPGTEAFF.

The chain joins TRBV2 to TRBJ2-2; D unclear. This CDR3 comprises 13 residues. Between the trimmed V and J ends, which lost 7 bases and 5 bases, there was a span of 11 bases. Germline CDR1 is SNHLY and CDR2 is FYNNEI. The CDR3 is CASTGDKTGELFF. DNA of the CDR3: TGTGCCAGCACAGGAGATAAAACCGGGGAGCTGTTTTTT.

The gene calls are TRBV6-1 and TRBJ2-3; TRBD2 aligns across 9 bases. The CDR3 sequence is 16 residues long. Germline-derived CDR1 and CDR2 are MNHNS and SASEGT. J was trimmed by 0 bases and V by 7 bases; bases with no gene match: 8. CDR3 residues: CASKPIAGDSTDTQYF. Here the CDR3 DNA reads TGTGCCAGCAAACCGATAGCGGGAGATAGCACAGATACGCAGTATTTT.

This clonotype was seen a handful of times. The CDR3 DNA is TGTGCCAGCAGCCAAGAGCGGGGGGTCAGCACAGATACGCAGTATTTT. This codes for CASSQERGVSTDTQYF. This rearrangement joins TRBV4-2 to TRBJ2-3; 8 bases are shared with TRBD2. The CDR3 is 16 residues long. Germline CDR1 is LGHNA and CDR2 is YNFKEQ. J lost 0 bases, V lost 0 bases, and 2 bases had no gene match.

This clonotype was picked up a small number of times. This rearrangement joins TRBV7-2 to TRBJ1-4; D unclear. Germline assignment: CDR1 SGHTA and CDR2 FQGNSA. This CDR3 has 15 amino acids. The V end was cut by 5 bases, the J end by 4 bases, with 14 bases between. Here the CDR3 reads CASSPFRDVNEKLFF. CDR3 bases: TGTGCCAGCAGCCCCTTTAGGGATGTTAATGAAAAACTGTTTTTT.

The chain uses TRBV27 and TRBJ2-6, with 8 nucleotides matching TRBD1. The CDR3 contains 15 residues. CDR1 and CDR2 (germline): MNHEY, SMNVEV (reference sequence). Trimming at V came to 8 bases and at J to 3 bases, leaving 6 bases not matched to a gene. The CDR3 DNA sequence: TGTGCCAGCGGACAGGGTGGTCGTGGGGCCAACGTCCTGACTTTC. This translates into CASGQGGRGANVLTF.

The gene calls are TRBV28 and TRBJ2-2, with TRBD1 matching over 10 bases. This CDR3 is 13 amino acids long. V shed 10 bases and J 4 bases; nucleotides not matched to a gene: 3. Germline V CDR1 and CDR2: MDHEN, SYDVKM. The DNA of the CDR3 is TGTGCCACCAGACAGGGGGCCACCGGGGAGCTGTTTTTT. Protein sequence: CATRQGATGELFF.

This clonotype has a count of ten or more. The genes are TRBV15 and TRBJ2-2; D is ambiguous. Germline CDR1 reads LNHNV; CDR2 reads YYDKDF (reference sequence). The CDR3 contains 13 residues. V was cut by 0 bases and J by 7 bases, with 6 bases left in between. The CDR3 spells CATSRDRGGELFF. The CDR3 region has the DNA TGTGCCACCAGCAGAGATCGAGGCGGGGAGCTGTTTTTT.

The rearrangement links TRBV5-1 to TRBJ2-5, with a weak D call TRBD2 (6 bases). Trimming cost V 4 bases and J 4 bases, with 17 bases left between them. The CDR3 sequence is 15 residues long. Germline CDR1 is SGHRS and CDR2 is YFSETQ. CDR3: CASSPLGLLGETQYF. CDR3 nucleotides: TGCGCCAGCAGCCCCCTGGGACTCTTGGGAGAGACCCAGTACTTC.

This sequence joins TRBV5-1 and TRBJ1-2; TRBD1 is a possible D gene (5 bases). Germline CDR1 and CDR2: SGHRS and YFSETQ. With 7 bases removed from V and 0 bases from J, the gap between germline ends came to 13 bases. This CDR3 has 14 amino acids. CDR3 sequence: CASGEGLANYGYTF. In DNA, the CDR3 is TGCGCCAGCGGCGAGGGGCTCGCTAACTATGGCTACACCTTC.

In its sample, this clonotype was seen a few times. The V gene is TRBV2, the J gene TRBJ2-2; 10 bases align to TRBD1. Germline CDR1 is SNHLY and CDR2 is FYNNEI. Trimming removed 5 bases from V and 4 bases from J; junction bases left unmatched: 4. The CDR3 runs to 15 residues. The CDR3 reads CASSRTGGRTGELFF. CDR3 coding DNA: TGTGCCAGCAGTAGGACAGGGGGACGCACCGGGGAGCTGTTTTTT.

The chain links TRBV7-9 to TRBJ2-3; 7 bases are shared with TRBD2. The CDR3 extends over 12 amino acids. Germline assignment: CDR1 SEHNR and CDR2 FQNEAQ (reference sequence). V dropped 3 bases and J dropped 9; count of bases not matched to a gene: 3. CDR3 residues: CASSFGAGTQYF. The CDR3 DNA reads TGTGCCAGCAGCTTTGGAGCGGGAACGCAGTATTTT.

J is TRBJ2-7 and V is TRBV29-1, with 11 bases aligning to TRBD2. Germline V gene lookup returns CDR1 SQVTM and CDR2 ANQGSEA. The length of the CDR3 is 13 residues. Trimming took 4 bases from V and 4 from J; bases not matched to a gene: 3. The CDR3 nucleotides read TGCAGCGTTGCTGGACTAGCGGGTTACGAGCAGTACTTC. Translation: CSVAGLAGYEQYF.

This clonotype came up a few times. This chain joins TRBV20-1 and TRBJ2-3; D possibly corresponds to TRBD2 (6 bases). CDR1 and CDR2 (germline): DFQATT, SNEGSKA (reference sequence). The CDR3 covers 15 residues. V was pared by 6 bases and J by 3 bases, with 19 bases between. CDR3 sequence reads: CSADATRSRTDTQYF. The DNA of the CDR3 is TGCAGTGCAGATGCGACTAGATCGCGAACAGATACGCAGTATTTT.

The chain combines TRBV11-2 with TRBJ2-5; 9 bases are shared with TRBD2. In germline, CDR1 is SGHAT, CDR2 FQNNGV. This CDR3 contains 21 residues. V was clipped by 4 bases and J by 2 bases; unmatched bases: 23. CDR3 amino acids: CASSSFGGRAGGSTRQETQYF. The CDR3 region has the DNA TGTGCCAGCAGCTCCTTTGGGGGGCGAGCGGGAGGTAGTACGAGGCAAGAGACCCAGTACTTC. Full variable domain (rest looked up from reference TRBV11-2 and TRBJ2-5): EAGVAQSPRYKIIEKRQSVAFWCNPISGHATLYWYQQILGQGPKLLIQFQNNGVVDDSQLPKDRFSAERLKGVDSTLKIQPAKLEDSAVYLCASSSFGGRAGGSTRQETQYFGPGTRLLVL.

This clonotype has more than one count but fewer than ten. The CDR3 region has the DNA TGTGCCAGCAGTATAACAGGGAGAGGGGGTGAAAAACTGTTTTTT. This codes for CASSITGRGGEKLFF. J is TRBJ1-4 and V is TRBV28; TRBD1 is a possible D gene (6 bases). The CDR3 is made up of 15 amino acids. CDR1 is MDHEN, CDR2 SYDVKM, per germline. V was cut by 5 bases and J by 7 bases, with 17 bases left in between.

This clonotype has at least ten counts. The gene calls are TRBV2 and TRBJ2-7; maybe TRBD1 (6 bases). V lost 7 bases and J 2 bases, leaving 9 bases between the germline ends. The CDR3 has 12 residues. Per the germline V gene, CDR1 is SNHLY and CDR2 is FYNNEI. CDR3 sequence (DNA): TGTGCCAGCACACAGGGAACCTACGAGCAGTACTTC. Its translation is CASTQGTYEQYF.

This sequence joins TRBV10-3 and TRBJ2-6, with 7 bases identical to TRBD1. The J segment lost 1 base and the V segment lost 10 bases, leaving 13 bases of the junction unmatched. Germline V lookup: CDR1 ENHRY, CDR2 SYGVKD. The CDR3 length is 17 residues. CDR3 in amino acids: CATFTGQSFSGANVLTF. CDR3 DNA: TGTGCCACCTTCACGGGACAGAGCTTTTCTGGGGCCAACGTCCTGACTTTC.

The rearrangement uses TRBV29-1 and TRBJ2-2, with D unclear. CDR3 length: 13 residues. CDR1 and CDR2 (germline): SQVTM, ANQGSEA. The germline V and J ends were trimmed by 0 bases and 6 bases, with 8 bases remaining between them. The CDR3 DNA follows: TGCAGCGTTGAAGATTTGGCGCCCGGGGAGCTGTTTTTT. Its protein is CSVEDLAPGELFF.